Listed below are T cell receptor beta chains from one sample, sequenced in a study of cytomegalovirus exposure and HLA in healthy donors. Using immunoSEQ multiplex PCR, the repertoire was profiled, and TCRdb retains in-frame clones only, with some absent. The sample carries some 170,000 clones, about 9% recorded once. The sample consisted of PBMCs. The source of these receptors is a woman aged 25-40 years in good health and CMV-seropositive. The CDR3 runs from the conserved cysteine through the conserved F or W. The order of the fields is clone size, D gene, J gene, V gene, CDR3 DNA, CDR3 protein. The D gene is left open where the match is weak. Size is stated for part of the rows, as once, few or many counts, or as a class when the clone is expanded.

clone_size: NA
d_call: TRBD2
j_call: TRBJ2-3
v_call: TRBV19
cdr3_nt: TGTGCCAGTAGTATCGGGAGGGCAGATACGCAGTATTTT
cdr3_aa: CASSIGRADTQYF

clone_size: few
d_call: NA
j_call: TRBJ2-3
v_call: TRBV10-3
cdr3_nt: TGTGCCATCAGCACAGGGAGCCCCGGCACAGATACGCAGTATTTT
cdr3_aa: CAISTGSPGTDTQYF

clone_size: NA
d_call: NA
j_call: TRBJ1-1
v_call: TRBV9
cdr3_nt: TGTGCCAGCAGCGGGAAGGGGTCTGAAGCTTTCTTT
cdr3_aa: CASSGKGSEAFF

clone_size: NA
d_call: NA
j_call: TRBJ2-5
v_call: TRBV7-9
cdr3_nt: TGTGCCAGCAGCATAGCAGCGGAGACCCAGTACTTC
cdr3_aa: CASSIAAETQYF

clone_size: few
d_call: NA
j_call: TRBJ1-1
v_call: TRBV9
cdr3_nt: TGTGCCAGCAGCCATTCAGTGAACACTGAAGCTTTCTTT
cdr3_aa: CASSHSVNTEAFF

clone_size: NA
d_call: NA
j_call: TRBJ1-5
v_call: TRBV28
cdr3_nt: TGTGCCAGCAGTCGGGGGGCAAATCAGCCCCAGCATTTT
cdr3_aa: CASSRGANQPQHF

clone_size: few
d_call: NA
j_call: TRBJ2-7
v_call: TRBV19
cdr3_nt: TGTGCCAGTAGTTTAGGGGGAGCAGGGGACTACGAGCAGTACTTC
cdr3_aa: CASSLGGAGDYEQYF

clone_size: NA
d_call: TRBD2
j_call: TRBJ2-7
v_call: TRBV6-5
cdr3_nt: TGTGCCAGCAGCCCTACTAGCGGTACCTCCTACGAGCAGTACTTC
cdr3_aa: CASSPTSGTSYEQYF

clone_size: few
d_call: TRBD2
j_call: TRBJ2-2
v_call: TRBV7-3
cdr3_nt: TGTGCCAGCAGCTTTGGGACTAGCGACGGGGAGCTGTTTTTT
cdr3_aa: CASSFGTSDGELFF

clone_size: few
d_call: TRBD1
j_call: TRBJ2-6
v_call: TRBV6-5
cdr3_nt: TGTGCCAGCAGCATGGGACAGGCTGGGGCCAACGTCCTGACTTTC
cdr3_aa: CASSMGQAGANVLTF

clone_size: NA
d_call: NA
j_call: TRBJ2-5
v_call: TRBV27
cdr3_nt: TGTGCCAGCAGTTTATTAGCTGGGAGGGGGGAGACCCAGTACTTC
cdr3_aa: CASSLLAGRGETQYF

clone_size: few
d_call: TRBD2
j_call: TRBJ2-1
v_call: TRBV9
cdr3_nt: TGTGCCAGCAGCGTCGGGGGGACCTACAATGAGCAGTTCTTC
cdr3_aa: CASSVGGTYNEQFF

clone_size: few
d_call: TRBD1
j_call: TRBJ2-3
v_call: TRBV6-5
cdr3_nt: TGTGCCAGCAGTTCCGGGACAGGAATCGTTACGCAGTATTTT
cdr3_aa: CASSSGTGIVTQYF

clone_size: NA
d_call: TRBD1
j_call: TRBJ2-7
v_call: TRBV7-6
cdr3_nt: TGTGCCAGCAGCCCCCGGGACAGGGTCTACGAGCAGTACTTC
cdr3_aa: CASSPRDRVYEQYF

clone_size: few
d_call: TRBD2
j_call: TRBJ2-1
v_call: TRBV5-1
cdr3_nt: TGCGCCAGCAGCTTGACTAGCGGGAAAGACAATGAGCAGTTCTTC
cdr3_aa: CASSLTSGKDNEQFF

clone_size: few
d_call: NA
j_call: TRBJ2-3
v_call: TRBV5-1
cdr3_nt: TGCGCCAGCAGCTTCGGTGTGGGCACAGATACGCAGTATTTT
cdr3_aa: CASSFGVGTDTQYF

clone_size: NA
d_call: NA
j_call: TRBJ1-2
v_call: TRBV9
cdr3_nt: TGTGCCAGCAGCGGGTCCCGGAGCCTGAAAGACTATGGCTACACCTTC
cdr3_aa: CASSGSRSLKDYGYTF

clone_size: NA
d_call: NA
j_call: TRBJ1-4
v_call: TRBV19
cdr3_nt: TGTGCCAGCAGGCAGGGGCGAGGCCCCCAAAGCACAACTAATGAAAAACTGTTTTTT
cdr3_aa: CASRQGRGPQSTTNEKLFF

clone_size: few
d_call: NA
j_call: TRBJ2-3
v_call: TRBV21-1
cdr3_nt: TGTGCCAGCAGCGGGACAGTTCGGGGCACAGATACGCAGTATTTT
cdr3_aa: CASSGTVRGTDTQYF

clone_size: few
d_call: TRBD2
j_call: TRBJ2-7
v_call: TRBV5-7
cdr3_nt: TGTGCCAGCAGCTTTTTGACTAGCGGGAACGGTCAGATCTACGAGCAGTACTTC
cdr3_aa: CASSFLTSGNGQIYEQYF

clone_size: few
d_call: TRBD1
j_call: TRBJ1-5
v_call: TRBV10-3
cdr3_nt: TGTGCCATCAGCGAGTCGACAGGGGCTCAGCCCCAGCATTTT
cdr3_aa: CAISESTGAQPQHF

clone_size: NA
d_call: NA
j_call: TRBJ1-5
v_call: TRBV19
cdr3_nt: TGTGCCAGTACTCTCGTGCGGCAGGGGCGAAGTCAGCCCCAGCATTTT
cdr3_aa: CASTLVRQGRSQPQHF

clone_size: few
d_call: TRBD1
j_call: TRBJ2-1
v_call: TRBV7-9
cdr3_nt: TGTGCCAGCAGCTTTCCGGGACAGTCGTACAATGAGCAGTTCTTC
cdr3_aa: CASSFPGQSYNEQFF

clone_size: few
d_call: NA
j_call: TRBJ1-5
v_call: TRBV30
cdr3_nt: TGTGCCTGGGGCCGAAGATCTCAGCCCCAGCATTTT
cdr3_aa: CAWGRRSQPQHF

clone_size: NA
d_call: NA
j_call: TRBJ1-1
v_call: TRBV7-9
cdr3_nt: TGTGCCAGCAGCTCTTACACTGAAGCTTTCTTT
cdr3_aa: CASSSYTEAFF

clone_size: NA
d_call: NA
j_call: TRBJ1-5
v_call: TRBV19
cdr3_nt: TGTGCCAGTAGTCCCCGGGAGGGAGGCAATCAGCCCCAGCATTTT
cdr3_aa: CASSPREGGNQPQHF

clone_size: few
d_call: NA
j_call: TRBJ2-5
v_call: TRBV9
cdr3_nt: TGTGCCAGCAGCTCCCAGAGGGGGGGGTACGAGACCCAGTACTTC
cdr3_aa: CASSSQRGGYETQYF

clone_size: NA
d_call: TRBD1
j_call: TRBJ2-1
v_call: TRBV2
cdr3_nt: TGTGCCAGCAGCGGGACAGGGGGCGAGCAGTTCTTC
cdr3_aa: CASSGTGGEQFF

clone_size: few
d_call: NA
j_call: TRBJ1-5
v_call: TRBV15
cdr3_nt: TGTGCCACCAGCAGAAGACCGGCGGGCCAGCCCCAGCATTTT
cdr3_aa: CATSRRPAGQPQHF

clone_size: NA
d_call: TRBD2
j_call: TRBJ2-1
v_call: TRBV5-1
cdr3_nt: TGCGCCAGCAGCTTGGAACGAGCGGGAGGGTACAATGAGCAGTTCTTC
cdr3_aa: CASSLERAGGYNEQFF

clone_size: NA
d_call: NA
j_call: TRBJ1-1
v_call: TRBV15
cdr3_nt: TGTGCCACCAGCAGAGAAACAGGGAGTAGGGCTTTCTTT
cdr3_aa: CATSRETGSRAFF